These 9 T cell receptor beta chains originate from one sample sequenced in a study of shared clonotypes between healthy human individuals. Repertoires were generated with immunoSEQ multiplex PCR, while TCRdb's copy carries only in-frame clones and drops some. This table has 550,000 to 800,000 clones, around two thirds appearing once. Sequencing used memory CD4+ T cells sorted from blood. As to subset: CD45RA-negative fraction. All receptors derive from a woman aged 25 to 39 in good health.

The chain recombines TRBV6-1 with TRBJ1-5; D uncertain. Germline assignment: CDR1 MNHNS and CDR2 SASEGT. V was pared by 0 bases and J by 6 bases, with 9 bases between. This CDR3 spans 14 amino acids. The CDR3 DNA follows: TGTGCCAGCAGTGAAGCTACGGGCGGTCAGCCCCAGCATTTT. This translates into CASSEATGGQPQHF.

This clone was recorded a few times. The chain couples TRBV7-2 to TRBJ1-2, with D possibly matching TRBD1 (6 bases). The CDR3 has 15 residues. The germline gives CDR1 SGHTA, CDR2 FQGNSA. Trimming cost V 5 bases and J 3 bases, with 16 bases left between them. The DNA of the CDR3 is TGTGCCAGCAGCACATATTTACAGGGAGACTATGGCTACACCTTC. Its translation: CASSTYLQGDYGYTF.

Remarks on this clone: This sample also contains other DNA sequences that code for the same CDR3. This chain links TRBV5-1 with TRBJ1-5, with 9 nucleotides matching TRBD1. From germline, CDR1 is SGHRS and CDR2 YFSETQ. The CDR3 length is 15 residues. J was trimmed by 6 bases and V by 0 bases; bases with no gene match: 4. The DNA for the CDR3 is TGCGCCAGCAGCTTGGGGGACAGGGATTCTCAGCCCCAGCATTTT. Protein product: CASSLGDRDSQPQHF. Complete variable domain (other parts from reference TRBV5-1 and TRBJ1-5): KAGVTQTPRYLIKTRGQQVTLSCSPISGHRSVSWYQQTPGQGLQFLFEYFSETQRNKGNFPGRFSGRQFSNSRSEMNVSTLELGDSALYLCASSLGDRDSQPQHFGDGTRLSIL.

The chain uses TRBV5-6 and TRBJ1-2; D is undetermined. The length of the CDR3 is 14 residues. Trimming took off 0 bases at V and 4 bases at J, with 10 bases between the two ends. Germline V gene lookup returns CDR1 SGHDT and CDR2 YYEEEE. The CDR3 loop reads CASSLAEGGYGYTF. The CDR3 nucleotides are TGTGCCAGCAGCTTGGCCGAAGGAGGCTATGGCTACACCTTC.

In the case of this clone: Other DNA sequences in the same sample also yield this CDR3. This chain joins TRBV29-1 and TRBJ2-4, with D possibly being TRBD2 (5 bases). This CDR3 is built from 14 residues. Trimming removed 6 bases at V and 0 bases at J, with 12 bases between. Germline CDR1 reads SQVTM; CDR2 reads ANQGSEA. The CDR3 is CSVGEVRAKNIQYF. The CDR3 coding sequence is TGCAGCGTGGGAGAGGTGAGAGCCAAAAACATTCAGTACTTC.

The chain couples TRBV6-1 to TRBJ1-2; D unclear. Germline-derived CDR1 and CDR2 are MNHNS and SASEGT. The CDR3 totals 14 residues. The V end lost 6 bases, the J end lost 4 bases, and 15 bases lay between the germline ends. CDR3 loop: CASRQWTSSYGYTF. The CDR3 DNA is TGTGCCAGCAGGCAATGGACTTCCAGCTATGGCTACACCTTC.

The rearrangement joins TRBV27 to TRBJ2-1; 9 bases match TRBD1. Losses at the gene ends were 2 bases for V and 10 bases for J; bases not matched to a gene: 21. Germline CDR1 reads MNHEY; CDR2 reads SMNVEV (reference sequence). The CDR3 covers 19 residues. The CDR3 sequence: CASSLARRLRDRALREQFF. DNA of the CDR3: TGTGCCAGCAGTTTAGCACGAAGACTCCGGGACAGGGCCTTAAGGGAGCAGTTCTTC.

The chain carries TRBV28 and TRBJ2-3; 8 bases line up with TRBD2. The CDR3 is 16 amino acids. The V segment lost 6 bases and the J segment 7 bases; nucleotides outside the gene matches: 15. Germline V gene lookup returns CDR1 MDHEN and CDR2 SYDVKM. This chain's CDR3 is CASSLSGLGIPYTQYF. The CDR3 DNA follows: TGTGCCAGCAGCCTTTCGGGACTAGGAATACCTTATACGCAGTATTTT.

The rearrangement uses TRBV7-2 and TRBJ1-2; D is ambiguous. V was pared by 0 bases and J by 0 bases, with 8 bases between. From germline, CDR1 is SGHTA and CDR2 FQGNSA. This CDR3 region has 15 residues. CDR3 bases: TGTGCCAGCAGCTTAGCATACGGAGCTAACTATGGCTACACCTTC. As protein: CASSLAYGANYGYTF.